This T cell receptor (beta chain) is from a study of monozygotic twins with inflammatory bowel disease. Study results and caveats: Healthy co-twins had higher TCRbeta inverse Simpson diversity than their IBD twins.

As regards this clonotype: No antigen is known for it.

UMIs containing a 6-nucleotide sample barcode were added via template switching. TCRdb derives one entry per CDR3 protein from the 5' RACE reads, leaving out DNA. The table lists over 110,000 distinct CDR3 sequences. It was from whole blood, with no T cell sorting, that total RNA was isolated. The source material was blood. This TCR was recovered from a human donor with ulcerative colitis or Crohn's disease, or a healthy co-twin of an affected twin (not recorded which).

The CDR3 reads CASSFPAKAKNIQYF. The V and J genes are TRBV12-3 or TRBV12-4 and TRBJ2-4. The CDR3 length is 15 residues.